A selection of T cell receptor beta chains follows, all from one sample in a study of shared clonotypes between healthy human individuals. TCRdb's table, derived via immunoSEQ multiplex PCR, lists solely in-frame clones and lacks some. The repertoire holds roughly 2.5 million clones, with 90% to 95% as singletons. The sequenced sample was naive CD4+ T cells sorted from blood. These receptors came from a man between 18 and 29 years old in good health. Both conserved end residues are part of each CDR3. The order of the fields is V gene, clone size, J gene, D gene, CDR3 protein, CDR3 DNA. D genes are given only for firm matches. Some rows mark clone size as missing; the rest say once, few, many or name a class of expanded clone.

TRBV2	-	TRBJ2-7	TRBD2	CASRSSSGSSYEQYF	TGTGCCAGCAGGTCTTCTAGCGGGAGCTCCTACGAGCAGTACTTC
TRBV28	-	TRBJ1-1	-	CASSSGTKNTEAFF	TGTGCCAGCAGTTCGGGGACGAAGAACACTGAAGCTTTCTTT
TRBV4-1	-	TRBJ2-5	-	CASSQDSAGRETQYF	TGCGCCAGCAGCCAAGATTCAGCTGGGAGGGAGACCCAGTACTTC
TRBV5-1	-	TRBJ2-2	-	CASSLTQNTGELFF	TGCGCCAGCAGCTTGACCCAGAACACCGGGGAGCTGTTTTTT
TRBV19	few	TRBJ1-1	TRBD1	CASRNTGDHTEAFF	TGTGCCAGTCGCAATACAGGGGATCACACTGAAGCTTTCTTT
TRBV6-6	-	TRBJ2-7	TRBD1	CASSSRDRDYEQYF	TGTGCCAGCAGTTCCCGGGACAGGGACTACGAGCAGTACTTC
TRBV11-2	-	TRBJ2-7	-	CASSQGGYEQYF	TGTGCCAGCAGCCAAGGCGGCTACGAGCAGTACTTC
TRBV10-3	few	TRBJ1-4	-	CATGGRQDEKLFF	TGTGCCACGGGCGGCAGGCAGGATGAAAAACTGTTTTTT
TRBV5-1	-	TRBJ1-2	-	CASSVSLPNYGYTF	TGCGCCAGCAGCGTCTCACTGCCTAACTATGGCTACACCTTC
TRBV11-2	-	TRBJ1-4	TRBD1	CASSSGTASNEKLFF	TGTGCCAGCAGCTCCGGGACAGCCTCTAATGAAAAACTGTTTTTT
TRBV18	once	TRBJ2-6	-	CASSPALIKPGDSGANVLTF	TGTGCCAGCTCACCGGCCCTCATCAAACCCGGGGACTCTGGGGCCAACGTCCTGACTTTC
TRBV5-1	-	TRBJ1-4	TRBD1	CASRTGSGEKLFF	TGCGCCAGCAGGACAGGGTCGGGTGAAAAACTGTTTTTT
TRBV2	few	TRBJ1-4	TRBD1	CASSEEDRGLEKLFF	TGTGCCAGCAGTGAAGAGGACAGGGGGCTTGAAAAACTGTTTTTT
TRBV9	-	TRBJ2-1	-	CASSLRPYNEQFF	TGTGCCAGCAGCCTTCGGCCTTACAATGAGCAGTTCTTC
TRBV27	-	TRBJ2-7	TRBD1	CASSWGTGGYEQYF	TGTGCCAGCAGCTGGGGGACAGGAGGGTACGAGCAGTACTTC